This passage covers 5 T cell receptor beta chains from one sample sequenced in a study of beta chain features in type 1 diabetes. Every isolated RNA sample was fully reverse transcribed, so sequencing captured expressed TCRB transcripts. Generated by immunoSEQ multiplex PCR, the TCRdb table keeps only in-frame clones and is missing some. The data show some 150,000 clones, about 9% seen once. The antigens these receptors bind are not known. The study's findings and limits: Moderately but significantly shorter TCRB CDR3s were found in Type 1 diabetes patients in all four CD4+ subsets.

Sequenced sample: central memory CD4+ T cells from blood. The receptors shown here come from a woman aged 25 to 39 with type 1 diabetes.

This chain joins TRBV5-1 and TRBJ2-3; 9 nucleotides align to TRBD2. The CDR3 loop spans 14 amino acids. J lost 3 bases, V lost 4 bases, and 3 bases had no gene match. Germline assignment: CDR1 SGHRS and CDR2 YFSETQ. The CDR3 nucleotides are TGCGCCAGCAGCCCTAGCGGGACTACAGATACGCAGTATTTT. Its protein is CASSPSGTTDTQYF.

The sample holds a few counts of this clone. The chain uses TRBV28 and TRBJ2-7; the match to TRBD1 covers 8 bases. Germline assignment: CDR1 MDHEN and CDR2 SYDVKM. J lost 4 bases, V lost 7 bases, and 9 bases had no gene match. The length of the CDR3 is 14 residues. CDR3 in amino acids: CASISGQGSYEQYF. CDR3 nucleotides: TGTGCCAGCATTTCCGGACAGGGATCTTACGAGCAGTACTTC.

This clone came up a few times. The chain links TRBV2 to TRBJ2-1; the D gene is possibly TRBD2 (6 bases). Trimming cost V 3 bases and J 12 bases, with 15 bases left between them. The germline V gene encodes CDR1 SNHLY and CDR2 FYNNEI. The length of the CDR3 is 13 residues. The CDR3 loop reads CASSERDGPWQFF. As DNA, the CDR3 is TGTGCCAGCAGTGAGCGGGACGGTCCATGGCAGTTCTTC.

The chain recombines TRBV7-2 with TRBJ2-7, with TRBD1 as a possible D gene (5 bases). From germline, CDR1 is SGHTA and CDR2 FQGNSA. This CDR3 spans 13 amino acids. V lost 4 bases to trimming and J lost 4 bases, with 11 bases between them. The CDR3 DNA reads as TGTGCCAGCAGCTCCTCGGACACTTACGAGCAGTACTTC. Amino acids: CASSSSDTYEQYF.

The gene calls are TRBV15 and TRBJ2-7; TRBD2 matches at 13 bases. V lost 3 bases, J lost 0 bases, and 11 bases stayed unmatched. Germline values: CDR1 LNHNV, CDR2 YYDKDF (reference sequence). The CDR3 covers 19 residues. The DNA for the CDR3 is TGTGCCACCAGCAGGTCGGGACTAGCGGGATCATTAAGCTCCTACGAGCAGTACTTC. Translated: CATSRSGLAGSLSSYEQYF.